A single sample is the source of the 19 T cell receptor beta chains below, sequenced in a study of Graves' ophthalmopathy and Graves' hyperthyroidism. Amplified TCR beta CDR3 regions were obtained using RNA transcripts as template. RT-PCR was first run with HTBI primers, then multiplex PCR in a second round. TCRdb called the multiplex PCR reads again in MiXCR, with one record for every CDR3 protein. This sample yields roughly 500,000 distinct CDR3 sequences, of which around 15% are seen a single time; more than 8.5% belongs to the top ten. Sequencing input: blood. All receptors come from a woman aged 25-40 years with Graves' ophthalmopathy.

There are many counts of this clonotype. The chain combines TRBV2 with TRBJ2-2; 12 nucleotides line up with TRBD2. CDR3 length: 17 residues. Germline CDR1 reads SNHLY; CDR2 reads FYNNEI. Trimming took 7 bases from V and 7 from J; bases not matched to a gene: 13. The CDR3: CASMILAGGPKVGELFF. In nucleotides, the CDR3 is TGTGCCAGCATGATCCTAGCGGGAGGGCCCAAGGTCGGGGAGCTGTTTTTT.

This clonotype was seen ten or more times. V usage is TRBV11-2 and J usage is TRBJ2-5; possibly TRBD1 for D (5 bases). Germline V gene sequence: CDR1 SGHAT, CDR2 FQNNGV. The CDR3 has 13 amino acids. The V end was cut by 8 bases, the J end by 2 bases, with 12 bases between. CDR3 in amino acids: CASALGPQETQYF. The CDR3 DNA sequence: TGTGCCAGCGCCTTGGGGCCACAAGAGACCCAGTACTTC.

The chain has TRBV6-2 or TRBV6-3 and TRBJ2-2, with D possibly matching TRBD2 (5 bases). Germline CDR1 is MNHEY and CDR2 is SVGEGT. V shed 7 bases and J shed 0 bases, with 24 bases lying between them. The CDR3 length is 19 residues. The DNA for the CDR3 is TGTGCCAGCACCTCTATCTTTGGGCGGCGGGCTACGAACACCGGGGAGCTGTTTTTT. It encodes CASTSIFGRRATNTGELFF.

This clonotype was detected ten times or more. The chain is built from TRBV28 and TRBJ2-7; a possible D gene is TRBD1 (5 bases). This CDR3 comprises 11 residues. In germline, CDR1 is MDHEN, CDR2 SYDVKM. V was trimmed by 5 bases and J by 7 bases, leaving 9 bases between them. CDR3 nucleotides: TGTGCCAGCAGTGAGAACAGGGAGCAGTACTTC. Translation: CASSENREQYF.

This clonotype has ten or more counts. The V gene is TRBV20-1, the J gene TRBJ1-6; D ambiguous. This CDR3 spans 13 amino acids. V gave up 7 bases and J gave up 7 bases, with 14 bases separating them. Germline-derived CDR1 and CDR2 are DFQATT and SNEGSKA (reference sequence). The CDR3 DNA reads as TGCAGTGTACAATGGGCGGAGAATTCACCCCTCCACTTT. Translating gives CSVQWAENSPLHF.

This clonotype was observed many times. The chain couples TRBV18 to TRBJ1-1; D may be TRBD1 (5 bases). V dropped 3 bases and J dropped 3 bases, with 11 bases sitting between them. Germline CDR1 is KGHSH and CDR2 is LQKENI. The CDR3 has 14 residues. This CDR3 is CASSPRRDDTEAFF. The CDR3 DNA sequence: TGTGCCAGCTCACCCCGAAGGGACGACACTGAAGCTTTCTTT. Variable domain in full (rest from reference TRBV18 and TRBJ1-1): NAGVMQNPRHLVRRRGQEARLRCSPMKGHSHVYWYRQLPEEGLKFMVYLQKENIIDESGMPKERFSAEFPKEGPSILRIQQVVRGDSAAYFCASSPRRDDTEAFFGQGTRLTVV.

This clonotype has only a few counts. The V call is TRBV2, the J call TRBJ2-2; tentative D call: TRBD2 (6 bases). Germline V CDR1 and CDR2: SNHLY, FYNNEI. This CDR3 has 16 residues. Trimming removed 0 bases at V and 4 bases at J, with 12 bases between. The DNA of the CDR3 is TGTGCCAGCAGTGAAGCCCCTGGCGGGACCACCGGGGAGCTGTTTTTT. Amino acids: CASSEAPGGTTGELFF.

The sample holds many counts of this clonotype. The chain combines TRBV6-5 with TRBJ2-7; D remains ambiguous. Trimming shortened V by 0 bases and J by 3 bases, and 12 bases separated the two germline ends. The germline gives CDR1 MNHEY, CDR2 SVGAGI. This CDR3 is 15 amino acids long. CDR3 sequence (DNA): TGTGCCAGCAGTTACTCGAAAGTATCAGGCTACGAGCAGTACTTC. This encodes CASSYSKVSGYEQYF.

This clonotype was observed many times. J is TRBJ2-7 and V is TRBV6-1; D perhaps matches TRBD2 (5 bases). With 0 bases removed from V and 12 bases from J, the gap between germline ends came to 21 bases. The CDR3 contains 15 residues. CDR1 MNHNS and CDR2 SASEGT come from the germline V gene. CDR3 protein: CASSEAPGIRVLPYF. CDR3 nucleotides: TGTGCCAGCAGTGAAGCCCCGGGAATCCGCGTGTTGCCGTACTTC.

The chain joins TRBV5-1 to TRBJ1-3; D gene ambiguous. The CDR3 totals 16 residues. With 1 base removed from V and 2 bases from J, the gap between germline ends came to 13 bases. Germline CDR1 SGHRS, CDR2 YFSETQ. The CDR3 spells CASSLTVAPTGNTIYF. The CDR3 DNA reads TGCGCCAGCAGCTTGACCGTAGCACCTACTGGAAACACCATATATTTT. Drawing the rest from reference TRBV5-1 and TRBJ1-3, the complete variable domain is KAGVTQTPRYLIKTRGQQVTLSCSPISGHRSVSWYQQTPGQGLQFLFEYFSETQRNKGNFPGRFSGRQFSNSRSEMNVSTLELGDSALYLCASSLTVAPTGNTIYFGEGSWLTVV.

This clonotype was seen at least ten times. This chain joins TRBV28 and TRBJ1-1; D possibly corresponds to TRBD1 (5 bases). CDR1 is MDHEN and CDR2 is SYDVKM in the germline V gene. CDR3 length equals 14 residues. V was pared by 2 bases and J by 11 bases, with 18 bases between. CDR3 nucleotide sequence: TGTGCCAGCAGTTTAATAACAGGACCCGTCGGGGCTTTCTTT. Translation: CASSLITGPVGAFF. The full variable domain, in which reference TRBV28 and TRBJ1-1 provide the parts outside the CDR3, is DVKVTQSSRYLVKRTGEKVFLECVQDMDHENMFWYRQDPGLGLRLIYFSYDVKMKEKGDIPEGYSVSREKKERFSLILESASTNQTSMYLCASSLITGPVGAFFGQGTRLTVV.

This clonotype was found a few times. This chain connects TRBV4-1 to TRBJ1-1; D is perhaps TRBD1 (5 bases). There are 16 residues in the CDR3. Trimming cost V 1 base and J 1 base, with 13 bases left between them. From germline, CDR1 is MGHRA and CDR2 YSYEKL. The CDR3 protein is CASSQGSLGENTEAFF. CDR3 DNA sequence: TGCGCCAGCAGCCAAGGAAGTTTGGGGGAGAACACTGAAGCTTTCTTT.

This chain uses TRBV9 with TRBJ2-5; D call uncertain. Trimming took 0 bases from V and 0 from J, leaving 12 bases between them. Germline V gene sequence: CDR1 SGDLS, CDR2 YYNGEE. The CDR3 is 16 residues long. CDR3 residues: CASSVGASTYQETQYF. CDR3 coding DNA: TGTGCCAGCAGCGTAGGCGCATCCACGTACCAAGAGACCCAGTACTTC.

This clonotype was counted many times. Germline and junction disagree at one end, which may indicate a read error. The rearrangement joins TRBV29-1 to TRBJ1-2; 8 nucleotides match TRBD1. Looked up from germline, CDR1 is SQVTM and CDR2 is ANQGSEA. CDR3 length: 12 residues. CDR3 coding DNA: TGCAGCGTTGACCAAGGGACAGGAATTCTCCCATTC. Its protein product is CSVDQGTGILPF.

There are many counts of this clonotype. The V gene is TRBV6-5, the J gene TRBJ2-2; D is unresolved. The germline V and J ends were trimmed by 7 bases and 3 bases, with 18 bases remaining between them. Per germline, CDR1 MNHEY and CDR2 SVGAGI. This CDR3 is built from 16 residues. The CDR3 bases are TGTGCCAGCACTTCCCAAGAGGCTACCCACACCGGGGAGCTGTTTTTT. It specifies CASTSQEATHTGELFF.

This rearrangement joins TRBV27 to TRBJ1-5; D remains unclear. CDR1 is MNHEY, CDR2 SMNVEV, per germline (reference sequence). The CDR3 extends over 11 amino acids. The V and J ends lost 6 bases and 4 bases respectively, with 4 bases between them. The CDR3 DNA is TGTGCCAGCAGGTATAATCAGCCCCAGCATTTT. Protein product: CASRYNQPQHF.

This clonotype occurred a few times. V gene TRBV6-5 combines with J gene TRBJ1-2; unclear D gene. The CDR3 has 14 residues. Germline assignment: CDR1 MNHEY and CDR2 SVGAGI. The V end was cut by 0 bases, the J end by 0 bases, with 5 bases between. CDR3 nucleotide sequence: TGTGCCAGCAGTTACTCACGAGCTAACTATGGCTACACCTTC. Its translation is CASSYSRANYGYTF.

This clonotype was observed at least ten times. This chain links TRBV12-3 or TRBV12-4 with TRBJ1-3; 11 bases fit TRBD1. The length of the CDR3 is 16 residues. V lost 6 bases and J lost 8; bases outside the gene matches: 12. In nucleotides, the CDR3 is TGTGCCAGCAGCATTATCCGGACAGGGGGCAGGTACACCATATATTTT. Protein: CASSIIRTGGRYTIYF.

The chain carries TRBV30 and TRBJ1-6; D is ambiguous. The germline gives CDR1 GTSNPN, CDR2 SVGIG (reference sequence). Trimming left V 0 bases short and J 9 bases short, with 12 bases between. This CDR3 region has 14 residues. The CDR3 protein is CAWSVRVKASPLHF. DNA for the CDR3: TGTGCCTGGAGTGTAAGGGTTAAGGCTTCACCCCTCCACTTT.